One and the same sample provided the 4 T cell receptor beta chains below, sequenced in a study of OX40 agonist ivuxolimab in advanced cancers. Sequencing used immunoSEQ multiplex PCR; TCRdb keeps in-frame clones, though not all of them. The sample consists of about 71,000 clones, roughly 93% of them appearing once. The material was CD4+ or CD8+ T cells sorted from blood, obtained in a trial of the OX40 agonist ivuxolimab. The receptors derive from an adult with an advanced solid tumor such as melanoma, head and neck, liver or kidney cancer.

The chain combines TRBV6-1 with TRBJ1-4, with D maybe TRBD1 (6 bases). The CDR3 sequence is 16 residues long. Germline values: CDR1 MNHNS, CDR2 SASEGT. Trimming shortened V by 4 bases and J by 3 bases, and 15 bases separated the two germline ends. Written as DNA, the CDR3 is TGTGCCAGCAGTGTGCCCCCAGGGGTGGCTAATGAAAAACTGTTTTTT. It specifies CASSVPPGVANEKLFF.

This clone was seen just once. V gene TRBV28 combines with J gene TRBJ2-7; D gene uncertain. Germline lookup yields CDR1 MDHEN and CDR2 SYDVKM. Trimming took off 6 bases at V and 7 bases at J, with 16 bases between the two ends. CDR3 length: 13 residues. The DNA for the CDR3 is TGTGCCAGCAGCGACCCTGGGTTACGGGAGCAGTACTTC. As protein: CASSDPGLREQYF.

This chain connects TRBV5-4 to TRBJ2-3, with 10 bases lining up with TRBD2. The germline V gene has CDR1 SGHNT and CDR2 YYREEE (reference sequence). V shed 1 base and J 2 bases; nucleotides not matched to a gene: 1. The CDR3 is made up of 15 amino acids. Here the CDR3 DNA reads TGTGCCAGCAGCTTGACTAGCGGGGACACAGATACGCAGTATTTT. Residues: CASSLTSGDTDTQYF.

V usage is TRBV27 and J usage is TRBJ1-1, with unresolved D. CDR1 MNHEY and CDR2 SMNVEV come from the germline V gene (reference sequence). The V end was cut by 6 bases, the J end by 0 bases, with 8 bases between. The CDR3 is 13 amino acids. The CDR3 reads CASRRTVNTEAFF. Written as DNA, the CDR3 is TGTGCCAGCAGGCGGACGGTGAACACTGAAGCTTTCTTT.